The 10 T cell receptor beta chains below come from one sample, sequenced in a study of cytomegalovirus exposure and HLA in healthy donors (dated by TCRdb to 2016 to 2017). Library construction relied on the immunoSEQ multiplex PCR assay. The table was pulled from immuneACCESS by TCRdb, which kept in-frame rearrangements only. Such tables lose some clones; where checked, under half of the loss comes from unresolved V genes, and the rest has no known cause. The sample table contains 200,000 or so clones; only one count was recorded for around 90% of them. Of the sample, roughly 2% is held by the ten largest clones. Sequencing was carried out using PBMCs. The receptors originated from a woman aged 18-29 years in good health and CMV-seropositive.

The genes are TRBV28 and TRBJ2-3, with 12 bases fitting TRBD2. There are 16 residues in the CDR3. The V and J ends lost 4 bases and 2 bases, in that order; junction bases with no gene match: 4. The V gene's germline CDR1 is MDHEN and CDR2 SYDVKM. CDR3 sequence reads: CASSSGTSGFTDTQYF. The CDR3 DNA follows: TGTGCCAGCAGTTCAGGGACTAGCGGGTTCACAGATACGCAGTATTTT.

The chain carries TRBV5-6 and TRBJ2-1; D remains ambiguous. Germline-derived CDR1 and CDR2 are SGHDT and YYEEEE. CDR3 length: 14 amino acids. The germline V and J ends were trimmed by 6 bases and 5 bases, with 15 bases remaining between them. CDR3 in DNA: TGTGCCAGCACCAAGCTTCGCGTGGACAATGAGCAGTTCTTC. Amino acids: CASTKLRVDNEQFF. Drawing the rest from reference TRBV5-6 and TRBJ2-1, the complete variable domain is DAGVTQSPTHLIKTRGQQVTLRCSPKSGHDTVSWYQQALGQGPQFIFQYYEEEERQRGNFPDRFSGHQFPNYSSELNVNALLLGDSALYLCASTKLRVDNEQFFGPGTRLTVL.

The chain recombines TRBV27 with TRBJ2-1; TRBD1 is a possible D gene (5 bases). The CDR3 loop spans 16 amino acids. V was cut by 5 bases and J by 0 bases, with 14 bases left in between. CDR1 and CDR2 (germline): MNHEY, SMNVEV (reference sequence). CDR3 sequence reads: CASSGQAMPSYNEQFF. In DNA form, the CDR3 reads TGTGCCAGCAGTGGACAAGCCATGCCCTCCTACAATGAGCAGTTCTTC.

The chain employs TRBV5-1 and TRBJ1-2; TRBD1 agrees at 8 bases. This CDR3 region has 14 residues. V shed 4 bases, J shed 0 bases, and the junction held 2 bases outside the gene matches. CDR1 is SGHRS and CDR2 is YFSETQ in the germline V gene. The CDR3: CASSRDRTNYGYTF. DNA of the CDR3: TGCGCCAGCAGCCGGGACAGGACTAACTATGGCTACACCTTC.

This chain joins TRBV27 and TRBJ2-7; TRBD1 aligns across 10 bases. The CDR3 is 15 residues long. With 8 bases clipped from V and 5 bases from J, the junction kept 12 bases outside the gene matches. Germline V gives CDR1 MNHEY, CDR2 SMNVEV (reference sequence). The CDR3 loop reads CASRTALTGGDEQYF. The CDR3 coding sequence is TGTGCCAGCCGTACCGCCCTGACAGGGGGCGACGAGCAGTACTTC.

This clone was counted a few times. The V call is TRBV5-6, the J call TRBJ1-3; D is perhaps TRBD1 (6 bases). Per the germline V gene, CDR1 is SGHDT and CDR2 is YYEEEE. The length of the CDR3 is 13 residues. CDR3 nucleotides: TGTGCGCCGCCGGGACATCGTGGTAACACCATATATTTT. Translation gives CAPPGHRGNTIYF.

The chain couples TRBV30 to TRBJ1-4, with D perhaps TRBD1 (5 bases). This CDR3 has 14 residues. Germline V gene data show CDR1 as GTSNPN and CDR2 as SVGIG (reference sequence). The V end was cut by 3 bases, the J end by 8 bases, with 16 bases between. The CDR3 sequence is CAWSPKLGGEKLFF. CDR3 DNA sequence: TGTGCCTGGAGCCCAAAACTCGGGGGGGAAAAACTGTTTTTT.

This rearrangement joins TRBV27 to TRBJ2-5; 8 bases align to TRBD1. CDR1 and CDR2 from the germline V gene are MNHEY and SMNVEV (reference sequence). The CDR3 sequence is 15 residues long. The V and J ends lost 0 bases and 3 bases, in that order; junction bases with no gene match: 3. The CDR3 DNA reads as TGTGCCAGCAGTTTATCGACAGGGGCCGAAGAGACCCAGTACTTC. This translates into CASSLSTGAEETQYF.

CDR3 amino acids: CASSLWGLGEQYF. DNA for the CDR3: TGTGCCAGCAGCTTGTGGGGGCTCGGGGAGCAGTACTTC. The rearrangement joins TRBV5-4 to TRBJ2-7; D possibly corresponds to TRBD1 (6 bases). This CDR3 contains 13 residues. The germline V and J ends were trimmed by 1 base and 7 bases, with 12 bases remaining between them. Germline V gene data show CDR1 as SGHNT and CDR2 as YYREEE (reference sequence). The variable domain in full, with the rest retrieved from reference TRBV5-4 and TRBJ2-7, is ETGVTQSPTHLIKTRGQQVTLRCSSQSGHNTVSWYQQALGQGPQFIFQYYREEENGRGNFPPRFSGLQFPNYSSELNVNALELDDSALYLCASSLWGLGEQYFGPGTRLTVT.

In its sample, this clone was seen a few times. This chain joins TRBV6-5 and TRBJ1-5; D might be TRBD1 (6 bases). Germline V gene sequence: CDR1 MNHEY, CDR2 SVGAGI. Deletions cut 6 bases from V and 3 bases from J, with 12 bases between. There are 14 residues in the CDR3. CDR3 sequence (DNA): TGTGCCAGCAGCCAAGGGGGAGACAATCAGCCCCAGCATTTT. Translated: CASSQGGDNQPQHF.